A single sample gave rise to the 27 T cell receptor beta chains below, sequenced in a study of graft-versus-host responses after intestinal transplantation. Profiled with immunoSEQ multiplex PCR; TCRdb holds only in-frame clones, not every one. The sample gives approximately 15,000 clones, 33% of which show up once; roughly 3.7% is in the top ten. Sequencing used alloreactive CD4+ T cells from a mixed lymphocyte reaction culture, obtained before intestinal transplant. Subset noted: CFSE-low proliferating T cells sorted from roughly 6-day pre-transplant mixed lymphocyte reaction (GvH or HvG direction). The receptors come from a human patient who received an intestinal transplant.

The gene calls are TRBV7-9 and TRBJ2-2, with a weak D call TRBD2 (6 bases). This CDR3 has 15 amino acids. Trimming pared 7 bases from V and 7 bases from J, leaving 19 bases between. Germline V gene data show CDR1 as SEHNR and CDR2 as FQNEAQ (reference sequence). CDR3 loop: CASTQGGREVGELFF. CDR3 in DNA: TGTGCCAGCACCCAAGGCGGGCGGGAAGTCGGGGAGCTGTTTTTT.

This clone has just a few counts. This chain links TRBV19 with TRBJ2-5; D gene uncertain. This CDR3 is 13 amino acids long. CDR1 and CDR2 (germline): LNHDA, SQIVND (reference sequence). V lost 2 bases and J lost 5, with 9 bases in between. The CDR3 region has the DNA TGTGCCAGTAGTATACAAGTGGGGGAGACCCAGTACTTC. This codes for CASSIQVGETQYF. Looking up the rest from reference TRBV19 and TRBJ2-5 gives the full variable domain: DGGITQSPKYLFRKEGQNVTLSCEQNLNHDAMYWYRQDPGQGLRLIYYSQIVNDFQKGDIAEGYSVSREKKESFPLTVTSAQKNPTAFYLCASSIQVGETQYFGPGTRLLVL.

The V and J genes are TRBV28 and TRBJ1-1; the D gene is possibly TRBD1 (5 bases). The CDR3 is made up of 14 amino acids. Germline CDR1 MDHEN, CDR2 SYDVKM. The V end lost 5 bases, the J end lost 9 bases, and 19 bases lay between the germline ends. The CDR3, as DNA: TGTGCCAGCAGTGTTCGGCTCGGTTGGGGGAAAGCTTTCTTT. Amino acid sequence: CASSVRLGWGKAFF.

The J gene is TRBJ1-1, the V gene TRBV2; a possible D gene is TRBD1 (5 bases). The V gene lost 4 bases and the J gene lost 0 bases, with 6 bases spanning the gap. Germline V CDR1 and CDR2: SNHLY, FYNNEI. The CDR3 spans 13 residues. The CDR3 loop reads CASSGQLNTEAFF. CDR3 coding DNA: TGTGCCAGCAGTGGACAGCTGAACACTGAAGCTTTCTTT.

The chain combines TRBV9 with TRBJ2-1; the match to TRBD2 covers 7 bases. V was clipped by 4 bases and J by 9 bases; unmatched bases: 10. The CDR3 covers 14 residues. CDR1 is SGDLS, CDR2 YYNGEE, per germline. The CDR3 loop is CASSLMVGGSEQFF. DNA for the CDR3: TGTGCCAGCAGCCTCATGGTGGGCGGGAGTGAGCAGTTCTTC.

This rearrangement joins TRBV4-2 to TRBJ1-6; a possible D gene is TRBD1 (6 bases). Germline loops: CDR1 LGHNA, CDR2 YNFKEQ. Trimming stripped 5 bases from V and 7 bases from J, with 15 bases between. CDR3 length: 15 residues. The CDR3 here is CASSSTGLGNSPLHF. DNA of the CDR3: TGTGCCAGCAGCTCCACAGGGCTTGGGAATTCACCCCTCCACTTT.

This clone was picked up a small number of times. This rearrangement joins TRBV10-3 to TRBJ1-1, with 7 bases matching TRBD1. The V gene's germline CDR1 is ENHRY and CDR2 SYGVKD. V lost 3 bases and J lost 11; bases outside the gene matches: 12. The CDR3 extends over 14 amino acids. CDR3 residues: CAISDSTGKVRAFF. The CDR3 DNA is TGTGCCATCAGTGATTCGACAGGGAAGGTTCGGGCTTTCTTT.

This chain links TRBV7-9 with TRBJ2-7, with 8 bases fitting TRBD1. Germline trimming cut 5 bases from V and 3 bases from J; bases unmatched to any gene: 3. Germline CDR1 reads SEHNR; CDR2 reads FQNEAQ (reference sequence). This CDR3 has 13 amino acids. CDR3 nucleotide sequence: TGTGCCAGCAGCCCCGGACAGGGCTACGAGCAGTACTTC. It yields the protein CASSPGQGYEQYF.

The V gene is TRBV28, the J gene TRBJ2-4; the match to TRBD2 covers 10 bases. The length of the CDR3 is 15 residues. Germline CDR1 is MDHEN and CDR2 is SYDVKM. J gave up 8 bases and V 6 bases, and 10 bases lay outside the gene matches. The CDR3 bases are TGTGCCAGCAGCTCTAGCGGGAGCAGGTGGGACATTCAGTACTTC. It translates to CASSSSGSRWDIQYF.

The chain is built from TRBV11-3 and TRBJ1-2; no definite D call. The CDR3 consists of 13 residues. CDR1 is SGHNT, CDR2 YENEEA, per germline. Between the trimmed V and J ends, which lost 4 bases and 4 bases, there was a span of 10 bases. CDR3 bases: TGTGCCAGCAGCTCCCGGGTACTCTATGGCTACACCTTC. Its protein is CASSSRVLYGYTF.

The chain has TRBV6-5 and TRBJ2-5; TRBD1 is a possible D gene (5 bases). CDR3 length: 14 residues. The germline gives CDR1 MNHEY, CDR2 SVGAGI. V gave up 5 bases and J gave up 2 bases, with 12 bases separating them. Here the CDR3 reads CASSQNRQQETQYF. CDR3 sequence (DNA): TGTGCCAGCAGTCAAAACCGACAGCAAGAGACCCAGTACTTC.

Comment on this clone: Germline is not matched at one junction end, which may reflect a read error. The chain is built from TRBV7-9 and TRBJ2-2; D gene ambiguous. Germline CDR1 is SEHNR and CDR2 is FQNEAQ (reference sequence). CDR3 length equals 17 residues. CDR3 amino acids: CASSLVRSWAKTGELFF. DNA of the CDR3: TGTGCCAGCAGCTTAGTGAGGTCCTGGGCGAAAACCGGGGAGCTGTTTTTT.

The chain combines TRBV2 with TRBJ1-5; D might be TRBD1 (5 bases). The CDR3 has 14 amino acids. Germline values: CDR1 SNHLY, CDR2 FYNNEI. V was shortened by 9 bases and J by 3 bases, with 15 bases between the two germline ends. CDR3: CASTFAGDNQPQHF. The CDR3 nucleotides read TGTGCCAGTACCTTCGCGGGGGACAATCAGCCCCAGCATTTT. The whole variable domain, filled in from reference TRBV2 and TRBJ1-5, reads EPEVTQTPSHQVTQMGQEVILRCVPISNHLYFYWYRQILGQKVEFLVSFYNNEISEKSEIFDDQFSVERPDGSNFTLKIRSTKLEDSAMYFCASTFAGDNQPQHFGDGTRLSIL.

This clone has only a few counts. The V call is TRBV7-9, the J call TRBJ1-4, with no clear D. The V and J ends lost 1 base and 4 bases respectively, with 13 bases between them. CDR1 and CDR2 (germline): SEHNR, FQNEAQ (reference sequence). The CDR3 spans 16 residues. CDR3 region: CASSLEPSPLNEKLFF. Written as DNA, the CDR3 is TGTGCCAGCAGCTTAGAGCCCAGCCCGCTTAATGAAAAACTGTTTTTT.

J is TRBJ1-4 and V is TRBV12-5; D is ambiguous. Trimming shortened V by 4 bases and J by 0 bases, and 18 bases separated the two germline ends. Germline-derived CDR1 and CDR2 are LGHNT and FRNRAP. This CDR3 comprises 18 residues. CDR3 DNA: TGTGCTAGTGGTTCCCCTCCCTTTCAGACGGCAACTAATGAAAAACTGTTTTTT. This codes for CASGSPPFQTATNEKLFF.

The sample holds a few counts of this clone. The rearrangement joins TRBV11-2 to TRBJ2-2; 10 bases agree with TRBD2. The CDR3 runs 17 residues. Germline CDR1 SGHAT, CDR2 FQNNGV. With 1 base clipped from V and 0 bases from J, the junction kept 2 bases outside the gene matches. CDR3 sequence (DNA): TGTGCCAGCAGCTTAGTTACTAGCGGGACGAACACCGGGGAGCTGTTTTTT. Translated, it gives CASSLVTSGTNTGELFF.

The rearrangement uses TRBV12-5 and TRBJ1-6; tentative D call: TRBD1 (5 bases). The germline V gene encodes CDR1 LGHNT and CDR2 FRNRAP. The CDR3 covers 18 residues. The V gene lost 2 bases and the J gene lost 5 bases, with 19 bases spanning the gap. The CDR3 spells CASGLLRIGRGHNSPLHF. The CDR3 nucleotides read TGTGCTAGTGGTTTGTTACGGATCGGTCGGGGCCATAATTCACCCCTCCACTTT. The entire variable domain, with the rest obtained from reference TRBV12-5 and TRBJ1-6, is as follows: DARVTQTPRHKVTEMGQEVTMRCQPILGHNTVFWYRQTMMQGLELLAYFRNRAPLDDSGMPKDRFSAEMPDATLATLKIQPSEPRDSAVYFCASGLLRIGRGHNSPLHFGNGTRLTVT.

This clone has only one observation. V usage is TRBV7-9 and J usage is TRBJ1-5; TRBD1 is a possible D gene (6 bases). This CDR3 is built from 14 residues. The germline V and J ends were trimmed by 3 bases and 4 bases, with 10 bases remaining between them. The germline CDR1 and CDR2 sequences are SEHNR and FQNEAQ (reference sequence). CDR3 amino acids: CASSLEGGNQPQHF. Written as DNA, the CDR3 is TGTGCCAGCAGCTTGGAGGGGGGTAATCAGCCCCAGCATTTT.

Within the sample, this clone is medium-sized. This chain connects TRBV18 to TRBJ2-7, with 9 bases lining up with TRBD2. Germline CDR1 KGHSH, CDR2 LQKENI. CDR3 size: 16 residues. The junction had 7 bases not matched to a gene; V was cut back by 4 bases and J by 0 bases. CDR3 region: CASSLRGGANSYEQYF. For the CDR3, the DNA is TGTGCCAGCTCACTCCGCGGGGGGGCCAACTCCTACGAGCAGTACTTC.

This CDR3 reads CASKAPRQGGYQPQHF. CDR3 sequence (DNA): TGTGCCAGCAAGGCCCCTCGACAGGGGGGTTATCAGCCCCAGCATTTT. This chain joins TRBV2 and TRBJ1-5; 9 bases align to TRBD1. Per germline, CDR1 SNHLY and CDR2 FYNNEI. The V and J ends lost 7 bases and 5 bases, in that order; junction bases with no gene match: 12. This CDR3 region has 16 residues.

The J gene is TRBJ1-1, the V gene TRBV30, with 7 bases matching TRBD1. The length of the CDR3 is 16 residues. Germline lookup yields CDR1 GTSNPN and CDR2 SVGIG (reference sequence). V shed 0 bases and J 1 base; nucleotides not matched to a gene: 8. The CDR3, as DNA: TGTGCCTGGAGTGTACGAAGGGACAGAGAGAACACTGAAGCTTTCTTT. Protein: CAWSVRRDRENTEAFF.

On this clone itself: Other DNA sequences from this sample encode an identical CDR3 as well. The chain joins TRBV18 to TRBJ1-2; no definite D call. Trimming removed 3 bases from V and 6 bases from J, with 14 bases in between. Germline V CDR1 and CDR2: KGHSH, LQKENI. The CDR3 sequence is 14 residues long. CDR3 DNA: TGTGCCAGCTCACCTACGGGCGGCAGCCATGGCTACACCTTC. It is translated as CASSPTGGSHGYTF.

The chain has TRBV4-2 and TRBJ1-2; D may be TRBD1 (5 bases). The V gene lost 0 bases and the J gene lost 4 bases, with 21 bases spanning the gap. Germline CDR1 reads LGHNA; CDR2 reads YNFKEQ. The CDR3 extends over 18 amino acids. CDR3 sequence (DNA): TGTGCCAGCAGCCAAGATATTTCAGGGCTCGGTCGGGGCTATGGCTACACCTTC. Amino acids: CASSQDISGLGRGYGYTF.

Note on this clone: One junction end disagrees with the germline gene, perhaps due to a read error. This sequence joins TRBV5-1 and TRBJ2-7, with unresolved D. CDR1 and CDR2 (germline): SGHRS, YFSETQ. The CDR3 covers 16 residues. The CDR3 nucleotides read TGCGCCAGCAGCCCGGTTTTTACGGCCCGTTCCTACGAGCAGCACTTC. It is translated as CASSPVFTARSYEQHF.

This rearrangement joins TRBV4-2 to TRBJ2-3, with TRBD2 identical over 7 bases. V was pared by 8 bases and J by 2 bases, with 13 bases of the junction left unmatched. Germline V gene data show CDR1 as LGHNA and CDR2 as YNFKEQ. The CDR3 runs 16 residues. The DNA for the CDR3 is TGTGCCAGCGGACCGAGAGCTAGCGGATCCACAGATACGCAGTATTTT. This encodes CASGPRASGSTDTQYF.

This clone was observed a few times. The chain has TRBV4-2 and TRBJ2-7; 12 bases line up with TRBD2. Trimming cost V 2 bases and J 3 bases; bases outside gene matches: 17. The CDR3 contains 20 residues. Germline CDR1 and CDR2: LGHNA and YNFKEQ. The CDR3 DNA is TGTGCCAGCAGCCAACTTGGGACTAGCGGGTTTCCATTACCACTCTACGAGCAGTACTTC. Residues: CASSQLGTSGFPLPLYEQYF.

The chain combines TRBV25-1 with TRBJ2-7; D remains ambiguous. The CDR3 length is 11 residues. V lost 1 base and J lost 9, with 7 bases in between. Germline CDR1 is MGHDK and CDR2 is SYGVNS. The CDR3 region has the DNA TGTGCCAGCAGTGAATCCAGGAGGCAGTACTTC. Its translation is CASSESRRQYF.